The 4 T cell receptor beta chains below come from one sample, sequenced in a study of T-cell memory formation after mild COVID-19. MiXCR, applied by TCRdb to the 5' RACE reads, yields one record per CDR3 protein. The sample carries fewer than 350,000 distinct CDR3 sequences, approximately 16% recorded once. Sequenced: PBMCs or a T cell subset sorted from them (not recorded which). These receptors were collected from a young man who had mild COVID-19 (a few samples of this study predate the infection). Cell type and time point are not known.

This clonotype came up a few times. As DNA, the CDR3 is TGTGCCAGCAGCAGACTCGGACAGTCCCAACGGGAGCAGTACTTC. Translated, it gives CASSRLGQSQREQYF. The chain couples TRBV5-6 to TRBJ2-7; tentatively, D is TRBD1 (6 bases). Germline values: CDR1 SGHDT, CDR2 YYEEEE. The CDR3 runs 15 residues. The V and J ends lost 4 bases and 7 bases respectively, with 21 bases between them. The whole variable domain, filled in from reference TRBV5-6 and TRBJ2-7, reads DAGVTQSPTHLIKTRGQQVTLRCSPKSGHDTVSWYQQALGQGPQFIFQYYEEEERQRGNFPDRFSGHQFPNYSSELNVNALLLGDSALYLCASSRLGQSQREQYFGPGTRLTVT.

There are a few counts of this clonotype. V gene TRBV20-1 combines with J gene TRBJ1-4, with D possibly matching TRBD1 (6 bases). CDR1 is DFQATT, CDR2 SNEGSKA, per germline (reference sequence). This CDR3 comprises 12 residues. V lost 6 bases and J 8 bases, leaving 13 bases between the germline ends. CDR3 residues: CSAADTGEKLFF. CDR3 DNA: TGCAGTGCCGCTGATACAGGGGAAAAACTGTTTTTT.

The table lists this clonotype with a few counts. DNA for the CDR3: TGTGCCATCGCCGGGGGGTCCTACGAGCAGTACTTC. Its translation: CAIAGGSYEQYF. This chain uses TRBV10-3 with TRBJ2-7, with 7 nucleotides matching TRBD2. Germline CDR1 and CDR2: ENHRY and SYGVKD. This CDR3 region has 12 residues. Losses at the gene ends were 8 bases for V and 1 base for J; bases not matched to a gene: 2.

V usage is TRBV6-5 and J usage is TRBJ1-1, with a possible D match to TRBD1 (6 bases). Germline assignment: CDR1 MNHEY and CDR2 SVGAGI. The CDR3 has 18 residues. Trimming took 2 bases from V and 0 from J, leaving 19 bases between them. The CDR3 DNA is TGTGCCAGCAGTTACGGCGGGGGGCGAGGTCGCATGAACACTGAAGCTTTCTTT. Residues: CASSYGGGRGRMNTEAFF.